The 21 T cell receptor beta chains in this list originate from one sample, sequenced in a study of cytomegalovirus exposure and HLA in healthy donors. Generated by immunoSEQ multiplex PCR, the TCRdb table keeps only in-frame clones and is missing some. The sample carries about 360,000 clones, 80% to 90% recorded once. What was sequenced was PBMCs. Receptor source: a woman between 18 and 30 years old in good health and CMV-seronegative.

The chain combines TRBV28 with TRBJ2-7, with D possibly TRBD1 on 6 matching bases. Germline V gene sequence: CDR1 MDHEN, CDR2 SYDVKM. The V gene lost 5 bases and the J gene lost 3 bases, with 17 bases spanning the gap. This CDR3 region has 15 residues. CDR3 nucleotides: TGTGCCAGCAGTGCCCCAGGGGCATTCGACTACGAGCAGTACTTC. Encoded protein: CASSAPGAFDYEQYF. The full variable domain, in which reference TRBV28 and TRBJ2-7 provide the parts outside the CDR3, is DVKVTQSSRYLVKRTGEKVFLECVQDMDHENMFWYRQDPGLGLRLIYFSYDVKMKEKGDIPEGYSVSREKKERFSLILESASTNQTSMYLCASSAPGAFDYEQYFGPGTRLTVT.

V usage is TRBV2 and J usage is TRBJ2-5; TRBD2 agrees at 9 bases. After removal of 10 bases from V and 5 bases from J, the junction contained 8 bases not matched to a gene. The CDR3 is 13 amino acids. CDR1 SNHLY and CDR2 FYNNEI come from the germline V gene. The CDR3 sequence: CAMPRGGEETQYF. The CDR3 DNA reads TGTGCCATGCCGCGGGGGGGCGAGGAGACCCAGTACTTC.

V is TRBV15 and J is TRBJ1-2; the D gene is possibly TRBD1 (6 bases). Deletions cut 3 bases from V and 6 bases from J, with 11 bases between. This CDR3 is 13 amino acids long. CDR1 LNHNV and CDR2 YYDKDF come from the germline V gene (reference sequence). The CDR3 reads CATSRATGNGYTF. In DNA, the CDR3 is TGTGCCACCAGCAGGGCCACAGGGAATGGCTACACCTTC.

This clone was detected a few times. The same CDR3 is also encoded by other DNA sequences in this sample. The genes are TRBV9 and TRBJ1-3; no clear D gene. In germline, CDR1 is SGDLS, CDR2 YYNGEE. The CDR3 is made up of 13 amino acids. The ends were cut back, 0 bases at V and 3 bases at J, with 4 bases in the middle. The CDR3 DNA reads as TGTGCCAGCAGCGTAGCCAGTGGAAACACCATATATTTT. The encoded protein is CASSVASGNTIYF.

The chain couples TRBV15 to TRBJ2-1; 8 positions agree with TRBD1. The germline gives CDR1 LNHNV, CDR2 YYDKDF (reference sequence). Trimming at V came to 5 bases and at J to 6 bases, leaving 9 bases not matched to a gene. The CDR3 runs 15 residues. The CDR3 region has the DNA TGTGCCACCAGCGGAAGGACAGGGAGGTCCAATGAGCAGTTCTTC. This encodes CATSGRTGRSNEQFF.

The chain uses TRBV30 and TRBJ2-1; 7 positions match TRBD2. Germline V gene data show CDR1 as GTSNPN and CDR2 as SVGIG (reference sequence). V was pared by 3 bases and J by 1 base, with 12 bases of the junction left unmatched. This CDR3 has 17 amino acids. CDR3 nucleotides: TGTGCCTGGAGACCCGGTTGGGGGGGTAGTTCCTACAATGAGCAGTTCTTC. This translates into CAWRPGWGGSSYNEQFF.

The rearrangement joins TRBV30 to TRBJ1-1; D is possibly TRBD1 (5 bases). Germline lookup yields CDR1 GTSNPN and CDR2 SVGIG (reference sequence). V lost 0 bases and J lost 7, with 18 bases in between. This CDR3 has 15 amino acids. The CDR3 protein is CAWSVGAGERGEAFF. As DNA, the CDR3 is TGTGCCTGGAGTGTCGGGGCGGGAGAACGTGGTGAAGCTTTCTTT.

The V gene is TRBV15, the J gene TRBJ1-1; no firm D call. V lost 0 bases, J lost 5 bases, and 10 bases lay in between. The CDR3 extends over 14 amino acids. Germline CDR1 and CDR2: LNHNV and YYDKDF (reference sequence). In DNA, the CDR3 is TGTGCCACCAGCAGAGATCTAGGGAGAACTGAAGCTTTCTTT. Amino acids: CATSRDLGRTEAFF.

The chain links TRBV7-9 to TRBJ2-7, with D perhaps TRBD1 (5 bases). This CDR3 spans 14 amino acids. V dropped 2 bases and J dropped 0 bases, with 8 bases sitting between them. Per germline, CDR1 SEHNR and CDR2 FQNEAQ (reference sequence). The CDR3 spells CASSLKDTSYEQYF. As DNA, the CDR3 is TGTGCCAGCAGCTTAAAGGACACCTCCTACGAGCAGTACTTC.

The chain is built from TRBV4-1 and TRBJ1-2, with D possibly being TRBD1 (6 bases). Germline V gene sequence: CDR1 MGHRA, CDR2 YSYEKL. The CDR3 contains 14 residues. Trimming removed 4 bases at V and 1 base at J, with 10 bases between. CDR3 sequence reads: CASSLSDSNYGYTF. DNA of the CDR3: TGCGCCAGCAGCCTATCGGACAGTAACTATGGCTACACCTTC.

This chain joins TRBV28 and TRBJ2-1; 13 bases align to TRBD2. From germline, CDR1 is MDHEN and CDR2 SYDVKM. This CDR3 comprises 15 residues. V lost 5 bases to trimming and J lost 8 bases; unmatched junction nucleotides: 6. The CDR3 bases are TGTGCCAGCAGTCTCGGACTAGCGGGGGTGGATGAGCAGTTCTTC. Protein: CASSLGLAGVDEQFF.

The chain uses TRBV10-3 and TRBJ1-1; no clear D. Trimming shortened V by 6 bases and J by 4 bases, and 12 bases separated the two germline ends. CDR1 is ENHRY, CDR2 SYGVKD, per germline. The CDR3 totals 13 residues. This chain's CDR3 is CAIRSTRSTEAFF. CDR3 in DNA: TGTGCCATCAGATCAACGAGGAGCACTGAAGCTTTCTTT.

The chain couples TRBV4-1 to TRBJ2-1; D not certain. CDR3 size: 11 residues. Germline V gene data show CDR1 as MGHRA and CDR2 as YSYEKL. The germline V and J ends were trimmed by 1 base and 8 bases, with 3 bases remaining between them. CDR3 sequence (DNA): TGCGCCAGCAGCCAAGTAGATGAGCAGTTCTTC. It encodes CASSQVDEQFF.

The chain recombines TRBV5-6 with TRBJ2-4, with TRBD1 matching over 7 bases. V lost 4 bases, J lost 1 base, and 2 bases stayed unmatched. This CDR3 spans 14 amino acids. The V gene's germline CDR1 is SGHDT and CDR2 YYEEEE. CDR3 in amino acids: CASSQQGAKNIQYF. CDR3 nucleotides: TGTGCCAGCAGCCAACAGGGGGCCAAAAACATTCAGTACTTC.

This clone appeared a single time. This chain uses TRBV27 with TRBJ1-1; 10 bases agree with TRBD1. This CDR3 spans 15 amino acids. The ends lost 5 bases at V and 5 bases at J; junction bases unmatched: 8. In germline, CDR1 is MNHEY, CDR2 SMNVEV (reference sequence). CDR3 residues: CASSKKDRGRTEAFF. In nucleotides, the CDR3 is TGTGCCAGCAGTAAAAAGGACAGGGGGAGAACTGAAGCTTTCTTT.

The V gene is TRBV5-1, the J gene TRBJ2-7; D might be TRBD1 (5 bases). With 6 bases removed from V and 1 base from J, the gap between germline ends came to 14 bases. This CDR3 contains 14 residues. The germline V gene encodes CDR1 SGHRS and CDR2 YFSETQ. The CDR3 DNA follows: TGCGCCAGCAAACCCCAGGGTAATTCCTACGAGCAGTACTTC. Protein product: CASKPQGNSYEQYF. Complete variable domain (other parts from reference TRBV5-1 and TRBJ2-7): KAGVTQTPRYLIKTRGQQVTLSCSPISGHRSVSWYQQTPGQGLQFLFEYFSETQRNKGNFPGRFSGRQFSNSRSEMNVSTLELGDSALYLCASKPQGNSYEQYFGPGTRLTVT.

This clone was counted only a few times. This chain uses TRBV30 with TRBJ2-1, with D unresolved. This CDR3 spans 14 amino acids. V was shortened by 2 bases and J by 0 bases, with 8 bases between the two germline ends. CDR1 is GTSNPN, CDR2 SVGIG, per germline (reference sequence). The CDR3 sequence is CAWSNRASYNEQFF. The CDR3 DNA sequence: TGTGCCTGGAGTAACAGAGCCTCCTACAATGAGCAGTTCTTC.

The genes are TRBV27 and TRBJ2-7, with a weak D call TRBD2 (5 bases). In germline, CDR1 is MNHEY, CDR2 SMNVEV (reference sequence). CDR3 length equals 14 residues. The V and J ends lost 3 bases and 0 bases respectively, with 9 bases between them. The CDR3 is CASSLGSSSYEQYF. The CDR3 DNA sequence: TGTGCCAGCAGTTTGGGGAGCTCCTCCTACGAGCAGTACTTC.

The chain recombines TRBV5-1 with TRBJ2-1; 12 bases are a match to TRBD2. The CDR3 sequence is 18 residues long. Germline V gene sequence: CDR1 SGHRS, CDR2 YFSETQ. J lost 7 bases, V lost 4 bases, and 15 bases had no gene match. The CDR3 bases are TGCGCCAGCAGCCCTCGACTAGCGGGAGCTGGCGTGGGGAATGAGCAGTTCTTC. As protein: CASSPRLAGAGVGNEQFF. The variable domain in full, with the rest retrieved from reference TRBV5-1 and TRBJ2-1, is KAGVTQTPRYLIKTRGQQVTLSCSPISGHRSVSWYQQTPGQGLQFLFEYFSETQRNKGNFPGRFSGRQFSNSRSEMNVSTLELGDSALYLCASSPRLAGAGVGNEQFFGPGTRLTVL.

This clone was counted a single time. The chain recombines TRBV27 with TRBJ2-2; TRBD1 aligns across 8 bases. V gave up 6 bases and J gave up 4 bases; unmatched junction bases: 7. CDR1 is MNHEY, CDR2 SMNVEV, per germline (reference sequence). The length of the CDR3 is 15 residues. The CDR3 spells CASSQDRVSTGELFF. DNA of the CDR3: TGTGCCAGCAGCCAGGACAGGGTCAGCACCGGGGAGCTGTTTTTT.

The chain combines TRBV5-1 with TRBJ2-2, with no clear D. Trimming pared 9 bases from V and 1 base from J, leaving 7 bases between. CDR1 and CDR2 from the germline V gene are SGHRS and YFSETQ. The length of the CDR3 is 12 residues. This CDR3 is CATTQNTGELFF. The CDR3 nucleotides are TGCGCCACCACACAGAACACCGGGGAGCTGTTTTTT.